The 21 T cell receptor beta chains below all came from one sample that was sequenced in a study of shared clonotypes between healthy human individuals. Sequencing was performed with immunoSEQ multiplex PCR; in TCRdb, only in-frame clones are kept and a portion is missing. The sample lists roughly 1.4 million clones; 98% to 99% were seen once. Material: naive CD4+ T cells sorted from blood. As to subset: CD45RA+ positively selected. The origin of the receptors is a man aged 25 to 40 in good health.

The gene calls are TRBV6-5 and TRBJ2-1; D unresolved. CDR3 size: 12 residues. V lost 0 bases, J lost 6 bases, and 3 bases lay in between. The germline V gene has CDR1 MNHEY and CDR2 SVGAGI. Written as DNA, the CDR3 is TGTGCCAGCAGTTACTCGTCCAATGAGCAGTTCTTC. Protein sequence: CASSYSSNEQFF.

V gene TRBV5-1 combines with J gene TRBJ2-7; the match to TRBD1 covers 7 bases. The CDR3 runs to 16 residues. V gave up 7 bases and J gave up 2 bases; unmatched junction bases: 15. In germline, CDR1 is SGHRS, CDR2 YFSETQ. The CDR3 region has the DNA TGCGCCAGCTCAATAAATCCGCCTACAGGGGCCTACGAGCAGTACTTC. It is translated as CASSINPPTGAYEQYF. Using reference TRBV5-1 and TRBJ2-7 for the parts outside the CDR3, the full variable domain is KAGVTQTPRYLIKTRGQQVTLSCSPISGHRSVSWYQQTPGQGLQFLFEYFSETQRNKGNFPGRFSGRQFSNSRSEMNVSTLELGDSALYLCASSINPPTGAYEQYFGPGTRLTVT.

The CDR3 loop reads CASLKSGLTGELFF. The CDR3 DNA reads as TGTGCCAGCCTCAAGAGCGGACTCACCGGGGAGCTGTTTTTT. The chain links TRBV6-5 to TRBJ2-2, with D perhaps TRBD2 (5 bases). The CDR3 covers 14 residues. Germline values: CDR1 MNHEY, CDR2 SVGAGI. Trimming removed 8 bases at V and 4 bases at J, with 14 bases between.

The rearrangement joins TRBV11-2 to TRBJ2-7; a possible D gene is TRBD1 (5 bases). The germline CDR1 and CDR2 sequences are SGHAT and FQNNGV. Trimming cost V 4 bases and J 3 bases, with 16 bases left between them. The CDR3 totals 15 residues. CDR3 sequence reads: CASSSTRGSLYEQYF. The CDR3 DNA is TGTGCCAGCAGCTCGACAAGGGGCTCTCTCTACGAGCAGTACTTC.

The V gene is TRBV21-1, the J gene TRBJ1-5. TRBV21-1 is a listed pseudogene. The CDR3 extends over 15 amino acids. For the CDR3, the DNA is TGTGCCAGCAGACCGACAGGTCGGGAGGATCAGCCCCAGCATTTT. Its translation is CASRPTGREDQPQHF.

The V and J genes are TRBV19 and TRBJ2-7; D perhaps matches TRBD1 (5 bases). The CDR3 extends over 14 amino acids. The V end was cut by 1 base, the J end by 2 bases, with 9 bases between. Germline assignment: CDR1 LNHDA and CDR2 SQIVND (reference sequence). The CDR3 loop reads CASSIAAGTYEQYF. For the CDR3, the DNA is TGTGCCAGTAGTATAGCCGCAGGGACCTACGAGCAGTACTTC.

The rearrangement uses TRBV9 and TRBJ2-2; TRBD1 is a possible D gene (5 bases). Trimming cost V 3 bases and J 6 bases, with 12 bases left between them. The V gene's germline CDR1 is SGDLS and CDR2 YYNGEE. The CDR3 extends over 14 amino acids. CDR3 in amino acids: CASSEKQGPGELFF. As DNA, the CDR3 is TGTGCCAGCAGCGAGAAGCAGGGTCCCGGGGAGCTGTTTTTT.

Regarding this clone: Other nucleotide sequences from this sample produce the same CDR3. The DNA for the CDR3 is TGTGCCAGCTCACCAGGCGGTCCAACCTACAATGAGCAGTTCTTC. This sequence encodes CASSPGGPTYNEQFF. V usage is TRBV18 and J usage is TRBJ2-1; D uncertain. The CDR3 contains 15 residues. Germline V gene sequence: CDR1 KGHSH, CDR2 LQKENI. Trimming removed 2 bases at V and 2 bases at J, with 10 bases between.

V gene TRBV18 combines with J gene TRBJ2-1; 9 nucleotides line up with TRBD2. The CDR3 is made up of 19 amino acids. Germline loops: CDR1 KGHSH, CDR2 LQKENI. The junction had 18 bases not matched to a gene; V was cut back by 6 bases and J by 3 bases. CDR3 loop: CASSALLAGVLLGYNEQFF. The CDR3, as DNA: TGTGCCAGCTCCGCCTTGTTAGCGGGAGTTTTATTGGGCTACAATGAGCAGTTCTTC.

The rearrangement links TRBV19 to TRBJ2-2; TRBD1 matches at 7 bases. With 5 bases clipped from V and 3 bases from J, the junction kept 3 bases outside the gene matches. The CDR3 contains 14 residues. From germline, CDR1 is LNHDA and CDR2 SQIVND (reference sequence). The CDR3 sequence: CASSVTGDTGELFF. The DNA of the CDR3 is TGTGCCAGTAGTGTCACAGGGGACACCGGGGAGCTGTTTTTT.

The chain employs TRBV9 and TRBJ1-5; the D is unclear. The germline V gene has CDR1 SGDLS and CDR2 YYNGEE. This CDR3 has 13 residues. V was clipped by 0 bases and J by 7 bases, with 8 bases between them. The CDR3 loop is CASSVDMVQPQHF. CDR3 nucleotides: TGTGCCAGCAGCGTAGATATGGTCCAGCCCCAGCATTTT.

This rearrangement joins TRBV2 to TRBJ1-5, with TRBD1 matching 7 bases. Losses at the gene ends were 5 bases for V and 4 bases for J; bases not matched to a gene: 2. CDR1 is SNHLY and CDR2 is FYNNEI in the germline V gene. The CDR3 has 13 amino acids. The CDR3 region is CASSLQGNQPQHF. CDR3 bases: TGTGCCAGCAGTCTACAGGGGAATCAGCCCCAGCATTTT. The full variable domain, its missing parts supplied by reference TRBV2 and TRBJ1-5, is EPEVTQTPSHQVTQMGQEVILRCVPISNHLYFYWYRQILGQKVEFLVSFYNNEISEKSEIFDDQFSVERPDGSNFTLKIRSTKLEDSAMYFCASSLQGNQPQHFGDGTRLSIL.

This clone showed up just once. V usage is TRBV14 and J usage is TRBJ1-1, with D uncertain. Between the trimmed V and J ends, which lost 5 bases and 2 bases, there was a span of 9 bases. The CDR3 sequence is 13 residues long. Per germline, CDR1 SGHDN and CDR2 FVKESK. The CDR3 region has the DNA TGTGCCAGCAGCAACAGTCGCAACACTGAAGCTTTCTTT. Translating gives CASSNSRNTEAFF.

Worth noting for this clone: This sample also contains other DNA sequences that code for the same CDR3. The V gene is TRBV28, the J gene TRBJ2-3, with a possible D match to TRBD1 (5 bases). CDR1 MDHEN and CDR2 SYDVKM come from the germline V gene. The germline V and J ends were trimmed by 6 bases and 6 bases, with 13 bases remaining between them. The CDR3 is made up of 13 amino acids. CDR3 in DNA: TGTGCCAGCAGCCCCCTCAGGGCTGATACGCAGTATTTT. Amino acid sequence: CASSPLRADTQYF.

The chain is built from TRBV19 and TRBJ2-3; D call uncertain. Trimming removed 3 bases from V and 2 bases from J, with 15 bases in between. The V gene's germline CDR1 is LNHDA and CDR2 SQIVND (reference sequence). The CDR3 has 16 amino acids. CDR3 in DNA: TGTGCCAGTAGTATCCTTGGCTCATTCTCCACAGATACGCAGTATTTT. This translates into CASSILGSFSTDTQYF.

To note about this clone: This same CDR3 is encoded by further DNA sequences in the sample. The genes are TRBV11-2 and TRBJ2-2; D perhaps matches TRBD1 (6 bases). V was pared by 5 bases and J by 2 bases, with 12 bases between. This CDR3 spans 15 amino acids. Germline CDR1 SGHAT, CDR2 FQNNGV. The chain's CDR3 is CASSPSGTNTGELFF. CDR3 DNA: TGTGCCAGCAGCCCCTCCGGGACAAACACCGGGGAGCTGTTTTTT.

The chain has TRBV21-1 and TRBJ2-7; TRBD2 is taken as the D call from the table, unchecked against the DNA. TRBV21-1 is a pseudogene. The CDR3 runs 16 residues. The CDR3 region has the DNA TGTGCCAGCAGCAGGAGGGCCCCAAACGGGTTCTACGAGCAGTACTTC. It is translated as CASSRRAPNGFYEQYF.

CDR3 in DNA: TGTGCCAGCTCACCGTCGACTAGCGGGTACAATGAGCAGTTCTTC. This sequence encodes CASSPSTSGYNEQFF. The rearrangement uses TRBV18 and TRBJ2-1; TRBD2 matches at 10 bases. The germline V gene encodes CDR1 KGHSH and CDR2 LQKENI. This CDR3 comprises 15 residues. J gave up 4 bases and V 3 bases, and 3 bases lay outside the gene matches. Together with reference TRBV18 and TRBJ2-1, the CDR3 gives the full variable domain: NAGVMQNPRHLVRRRGQEARLRCSPMKGHSHVYWYRQLPEEGLKFMVYLQKENIIDESGMPKERFSAEFPKEGPSILRIQQVVRGDSAAYFCASSPSTSGYNEQFFGPGTRLTVL.

This clone was seen once. The chain combines TRBV11-3 with TRBJ2-2; D unresolved. The CDR3 is 18 residues long. Trimming took off 0 bases at V and 0 bases at J, with 14 bases between the two ends. CDR1 is SGHNT, CDR2 YENEEA, per germline. CDR3 sequence (DNA): TGTGCCAGCAGCTTAGACAGGCTAGGTGAGACGAACACCGGGGAGCTGTTTTTT. Protein: CASSLDRLGETNTGELFF.

Concerning this clone: The same CDR3 is also encoded by other DNA sequences in this sample. The chain combines TRBV19 with TRBJ2-7, with 7 nucleotides matching TRBD2. CDR1 is LNHDA, CDR2 SQIVND, per germline (reference sequence). This CDR3 is 12 amino acids long. With 4 bases clipped from V and 3 bases from J, the junction kept 0 bases outside the gene matches. Here the CDR3 reads CASSTSGYEQYF. CDR3 in DNA: TGTGCCAGTAGTACTAGCGGCTACGAGCAGTACTTC.

About this clone itself: Other DNA variants within this sample encode the same CDR3. V usage is TRBV5-1 and J usage is TRBJ2-7; D unresolved. V dropped 3 bases and J dropped 0 bases, with 10 bases sitting between them. Germline CDR1 reads SGHRS; CDR2 reads YFSETQ. The CDR3 contains 14 residues. CDR3 sequence reads: CASSSQGSSYEQYF. CDR3 sequence (DNA): TGCGCCAGCAGCTCCCAAGGTAGCTCCTACGAGCAGTACTTC.